A selection of T cell receptor beta chains follows, all from one sample in a study of blood T cell repertoires in COVID-19. Only in-frame clones appear in the TCRdb table, and some are missing; sequencing was by immunoSEQ multiplex PCR. The sample carries roughly 20,000 clones, about nine tenths recorded once. Sequenced material: peripheral blood. The origin of the receptors is a human donor in a cohort sampled during active COVID-19. Each CDR3 is given without its conserved first and last residue. A D gene is named only where the DNA matches it firmly.

V	J	D	CDR3
TRBV5-6	TRBJ2-2	NA	ASSFHQTGELF
TRBV19	TRBJ2-5	TRBD2	ASNTGTGGQETQY
TRBV4-1	TRBJ2-5	NA	ASSLTRGQETQY
TRBV28	TRBJ1-2	NA	ASGQGNYGYT
TRBV2	TRBJ2-2	TRBD1	ATLGQMNTGELF
TRBV3-1/TRBV3-2	TRBJ2-3	TRBD2	ASSQEALAGGPEDTQY
TRBV6-2/TRBV6-3	TRBJ1-2	NA	ASSYRGAEGYT
TRBV5-1	TRBJ2-2	TRBD1	ASSYPGQGANTGELF
TRBV27	TRBJ2-2	TRBD1	ASSLGQGVTGELF
TRBV4-1	TRBJ2-7	TRBD1	ASSQNPTGTHEQY
TRBV11-2	TRBJ1-2	NA	ASSSIRGGVLGYT
TRBV29-1	TRBJ2-2	TRBD2	SVTGLAGGQAGELF
TRBV5-1	TRBJ2-5	TRBD2	ASSSTGGGATFETQY
TRBV13	TRBJ2-2	NA	ASSPPGSVNTGELF
TRBV2	TRBJ2-4	NA	ASSEGQKITIQY
TRBV9	TRBJ1-1	NA	ASSPKGGHPFPVTEAF
TRBV4-1	TRBJ2-4	NA	ASSQGRSWGRVKNIQY
TRBV6-5	TRBJ1-2	TRBD1	ASSPTGDGYT
TRBV9	TRBJ2-7	TRBD1	ASSGRDSSYEQY
TRBV7-3	TRBJ2-5	TRBD2	ASSLGGEETQY
TRBV20-1	TRBJ2-7	NA	SEEASYEQY
TRBV6-1	TRBJ1-6	NA	ASSEDDANSPLH
TRBV4-2	TRBJ1-2	NA	ASSQDSAGYT
TRBV6-5	TRBJ1-5	NA	ASTGSLNQPQH
TRBV5-1	TRBJ2-3	TRBD2	ASSLVAGGPQDTQY
TRBV6-6	TRBJ2-7	TRBD2	ASKIAGGSYEQY
TRBV5-4	TRBJ2-5	TRBD2	ASSLQLAGGETQY
TRBV27	TRBJ1-1	TRBD1	ASRYGTGGTMNTEAF
TRBV28	TRBJ2-7	NA	ASSPEGVVYEQY
TRBV7-9	TRBJ1-2	NA	ASSLAAATYGYT
TRBV30	TRBJ2-5	NA	AWTQRETQY
TRBV30	TRBJ1-2	TRBD1	AWSPGGFYGYT
TRBV5-6	TRBJ1-1	NA	ASSLWAFEAF
TRBV4-2	TRBJ1-1	NA	ASSQDWTNPLAF
TRBV7-6	TRBJ2-2	NA	ASSLIAANTGELF
TRBV13	TRBJ2-1	TRBD2	ASSLERGVYNEQF
TRBV3-1/TRBV3-2	TRBJ2-1	TRBD2	ASSPGLAGTLEQF
TRBV5-1	TRBJ2-5	NA	ASSSAGRSETQY
TRBV15	TRBJ1-2	TRBD1	ATSRDLGTGGFGYT
TRBV7-9	TRBJ2-7	NA	ASSRPGAPYEQY
TRBV3-1/TRBV3-2	TRBJ2-6	NA	ASSQAGAGANVLT
TRBV19	TRBJ1-1	NA	ASSIGLAEAF
TRBV27	TRBJ2-6	NA	ASSTRQSGANVLT
TRBV5-1	TRBJ2-7	NA	ASSLQGYEQY
TRBV10-1	TRBJ2-2	NA	ASSEGGGQNTGELF
TRBV4-2	TRBJ2-3	NA	ASSQDWPSTDTQY